The T cell receptor beta chain under discussion was sequenced for a study of beta chain features in type 1 diabetes. Across the study: Age, gender and cell yields were similar between patients and healthy donors. Study-wide points: The study notes PCR might favor shorter templates equally in patients and controls. Among patients, naive, central memory and Treg TCRB repertoires appeared more similar than among healthy donors. In type 1 diabetes patients, VDJ junctions had fewer insertions; deletions at these junctions were more frequent.

Since all of the isolated RNA was reverse transcribed, expressed TCRB transcripts were what got sequenced. Assay: immunoSEQ multiplex PCR; the TCRdb copy retains only in-frame clones and omits some. The table has 250,000 to 300,000 clones, 8% seen once. In regard to this clone: Its antigen is undetermined.

The sample taken for sequencing was central memory CD4+ T cells from blood. The origin of this receptor is a young woman in good health.

CDR3 protein: CASSLDQEVYEQYF. The CDR3 coding sequence is TGTGCCAGCAGCTTAGATCAGGAAGTCTACGAGCAGTACTTC. J is TRBJ2-5 and V is TRBV7-9; no firm D call. The J call may be in error: the DNA end matches TRBJ2-7 better. Germline loops: CDR1 SEHNR, CDR2 FQNEAQ (reference sequence). The CDR3 is 14 amino acids.